These 10 T cell receptor beta chains came from one sample sequenced in a study of control samples from healthy donors and cancer patients. Sequencing used immunoSEQ multiplex PCR; TCRdb keeps in-frame clones, though not all of them. Among approximately 83,000 clones listed, 80% to 95% were seen once. Sequenced sample: blood. The source is a woman aged 25 to 39 in good health.

The chain combines TRBV11-2 with TRBJ1-2; D remains unclear. This CDR3 has 14 residues. Germline assignment: CDR1 SGHAT and CDR2 FQNNGV. V was pared by 6 bases and J by 4 bases, with 15 bases between. The CDR3 bases are TGTGCCAGCAGGCAAGGAGGAAACTCCTATGGCTACACCTTC. Residues: CASRQGGNSYGYTF.

The chain is built from TRBV4-1 and TRBJ1-5; no definite D call. CDR3 length: 15 residues. With 1 base removed from V and 7 bases from J, the gap between germline ends came to 14 bases. Germline V gives CDR1 MGHRA, CDR2 YSYEKL. CDR3 sequence reads: CASSQGFTAVQPQHF. The CDR3 DNA is TGCGCCAGCAGCCAAGGCTTCACCGCTGTACAGCCCCAGCATTTT.

This chain links TRBV7-8 with TRBJ2-4, with D unclear. Germline V lookup: CDR1 SGHVS, CDR2 FQNEAQ. This CDR3 contains 15 residues. Trimming pared 5 bases from V and 0 bases from J, leaving 11 bases between. In nucleotides, the CDR3 is TGTGCCAGCAGCCCCGCAAGGGTAGCCAAAAACATTCAGTACTTC. Amino acid sequence: CASSPARVAKNIQYF.

This clone has a single count. The V and J genes are TRBV6-5 and TRBJ1-1; D remains unclear. Trimming stripped 6 bases from V and 6 bases from J, with 14 bases between. Germline CDR1 reads MNHEY; CDR2 reads SVGAGI. The CDR3 extends over 13 amino acids. CDR3 nucleotide sequence: TGTGCCAGCAGAACCGAGGGAGGGTCTGAAGCTTTCTTT. Translated, it gives CASRTEGGSEAFF.

The J gene is TRBJ1-5, the V gene TRBV6-5, with D tentatively TRBD1 (6 bases). This CDR3 region has 13 residues. In germline, CDR1 is MNHEY, CDR2 SVGAGI. V lost 7 bases, J lost 1 base, and 8 bases lay in between. CDR3 DNA: TGTGCCAGCATAGGGGGAAGCAATCAGCCCCAGCATTTT. Its translation is CASIGGSNQPQHF.

The J gene is TRBJ1-6, the V gene TRBV29-1; D is unresolved. Germline V CDR1 and CDR2: SQVTM, ANQGSEA. V was clipped by 7 bases and J by 4 bases, with 11 bases between them. This CDR3 is built from 13 residues. DNA of the CDR3: TGCAGCGGACACACAGAGTATAATTCACCCCTCCACTTT. Amino acids: CSGHTEYNSPLHF.

The rearrangement joins TRBV4-1 to TRBJ2-5; D is perhaps TRBD2 (7 bases). The CDR3 loop spans 18 amino acids. The V end was cut by 4 bases, the J end by 2 bases, with 23 bases between. CDR1 is MGHRA, CDR2 YSYEKL, per germline. Here the CDR3 reads CASSPKIGGGVTQETQYF. CDR3 bases: TGCGCCAGCAGCCCGAAAATCGGAGGGGGGGTGACTCAAGAGACCCAGTACTTC.

V gene TRBV19 combines with J gene TRBJ1-5, with D possibly TRBD1 on 5 matching bases. The CDR3 sequence is 14 residues long. CDR1 is LNHDA, CDR2 SQIVND, per germline (reference sequence). V was cut by 5 bases and J by 1 base, with 9 bases left in between. CDR3 region: CASSSRQSNQPQHF. The CDR3 bases are TGTGCCAGTAGTTCCCGACAGAGCAATCAGCCCCAGCATTTT.

This chain links TRBV2 with TRBJ2-1; the match to TRBD2 covers 7 bases. V gave up 10 bases and J gave up 0 bases; unmatched junction bases: 3. This CDR3 is 13 amino acids long. Germline loops: CDR1 SNHLY, CDR2 FYNNEI. This CDR3 is CATQRDSYNEQFF. The CDR3 coding sequence is TGTGCCACCCAGCGGGACTCCTACAATGAGCAGTTCTTC.

By share of the sample, this clone is medium-sized. V is TRBV4-1 and J is TRBJ1-5, with 7 bases lining up with TRBD1. CDR3 length equals 15 residues. Per the germline V gene, CDR1 is MGHRA and CDR2 is YSYEKL. The J segment lost 5 bases and the V segment lost 2 bases, leaving 6 bases of the junction unmatched. The CDR3 DNA is TGCGCCAGCAGCCAAATTGATACAGGGGATCAGCCCCAGCATTTT. It encodes CASSQIDTGDQPQHF.